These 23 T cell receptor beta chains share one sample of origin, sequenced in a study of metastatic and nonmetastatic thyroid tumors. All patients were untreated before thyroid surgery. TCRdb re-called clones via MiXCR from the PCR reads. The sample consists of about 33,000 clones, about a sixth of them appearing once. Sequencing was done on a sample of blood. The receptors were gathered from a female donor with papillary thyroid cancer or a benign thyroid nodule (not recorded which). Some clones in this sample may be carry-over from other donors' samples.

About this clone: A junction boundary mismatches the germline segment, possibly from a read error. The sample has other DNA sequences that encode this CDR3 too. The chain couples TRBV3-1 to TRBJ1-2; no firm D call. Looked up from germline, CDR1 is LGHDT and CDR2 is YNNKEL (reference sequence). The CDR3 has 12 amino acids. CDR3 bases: TGCGCCAGCAGCCAAGCAGGATCCGGCTACACCTTC. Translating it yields CASSQAGSGYTF.

CDR3 sequence reads: CASSPRGAPYNEQFF. Here the CDR3 DNA reads TGTGCCAGCAGTCCTAGGGGTGCCCCCTACAATGAGCAGTTCTTC. The rearrangement joins TRBV6-4 to TRBJ2-1; D is perhaps TRBD1 (5 bases). The V end was cut by 5 bases, the J end by 2 bases, with 13 bases between. CDR1 MRHNA and CDR2 SNTAGT come from the germline V gene. The CDR3 loop spans 15 amino acids.

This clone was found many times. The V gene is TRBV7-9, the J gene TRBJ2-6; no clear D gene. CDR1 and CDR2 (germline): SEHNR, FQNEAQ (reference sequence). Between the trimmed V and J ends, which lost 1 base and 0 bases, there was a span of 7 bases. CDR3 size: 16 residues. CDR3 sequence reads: CASSLVSDSGANVLTF. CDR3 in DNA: TGTGCCAGCAGCTTAGTAAGTGACTCTGGGGCCAACGTCCTGACTTTC. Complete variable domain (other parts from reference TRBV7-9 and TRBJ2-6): DTGVSQNPRHKITKRGQNVTFRCDPISEHNRLYWYRQTLGQGPEFLTYFQNEAQLEKSRLLSDRFSAERPKGSFSTLEIQRTEQGDSAMYLCASSLVSDSGANVLTFGAGSRLTVL.

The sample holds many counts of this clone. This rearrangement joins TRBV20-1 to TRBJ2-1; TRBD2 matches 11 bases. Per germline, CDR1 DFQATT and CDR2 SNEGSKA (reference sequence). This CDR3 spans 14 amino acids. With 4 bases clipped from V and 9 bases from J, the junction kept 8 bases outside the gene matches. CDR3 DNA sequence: TGCAGTGCTAAAGCTAGCGGGGGGCCCGGTGAGCAGTTCTTC. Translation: CSAKASGGPGEQFF.

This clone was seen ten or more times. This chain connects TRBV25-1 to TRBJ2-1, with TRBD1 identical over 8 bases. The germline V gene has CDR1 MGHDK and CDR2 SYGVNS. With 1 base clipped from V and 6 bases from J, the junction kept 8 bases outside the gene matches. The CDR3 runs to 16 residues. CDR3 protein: CASSEWGGQGANEQFF. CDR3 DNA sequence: TGTGCCAGCAGTGAATGGGGCGGACAGGGAGCCAATGAGCAGTTCTTC.

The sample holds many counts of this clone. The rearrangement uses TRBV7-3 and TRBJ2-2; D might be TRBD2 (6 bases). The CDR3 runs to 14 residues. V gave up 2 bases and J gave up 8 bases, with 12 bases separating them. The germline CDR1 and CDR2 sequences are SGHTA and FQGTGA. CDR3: CASSLQGGSGELFF. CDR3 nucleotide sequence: TGTGCCAGCAGCTTACAGGGAGGTTCGGGGGAGCTGTTTTTT.

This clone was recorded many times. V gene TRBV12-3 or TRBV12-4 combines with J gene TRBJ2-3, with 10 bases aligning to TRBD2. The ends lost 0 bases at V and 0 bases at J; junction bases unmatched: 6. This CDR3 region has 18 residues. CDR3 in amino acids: CASSLALLAGSSTDTQYF. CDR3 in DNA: TGTGCCAGCAGTTTAGCCCTACTAGCGGGATCCAGCACAGATACGCAGTATTTT.

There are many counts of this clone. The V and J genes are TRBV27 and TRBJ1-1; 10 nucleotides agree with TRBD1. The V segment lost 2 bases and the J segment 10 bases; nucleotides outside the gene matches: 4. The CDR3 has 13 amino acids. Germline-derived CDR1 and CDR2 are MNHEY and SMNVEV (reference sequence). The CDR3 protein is CASSLGTGETAFF. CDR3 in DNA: TGTGCCAGCAGTTTAGGGACAGGGGAAACAGCTTTCTTT.

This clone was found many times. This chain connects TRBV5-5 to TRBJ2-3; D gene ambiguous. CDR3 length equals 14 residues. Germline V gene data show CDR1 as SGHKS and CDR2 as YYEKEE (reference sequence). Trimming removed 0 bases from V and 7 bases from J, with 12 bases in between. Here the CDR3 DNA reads TGTGCCAGCAGCTTGGTTAAGCCATCTTATACGCAGTATTTT. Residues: CASSLVKPSYTQYF.

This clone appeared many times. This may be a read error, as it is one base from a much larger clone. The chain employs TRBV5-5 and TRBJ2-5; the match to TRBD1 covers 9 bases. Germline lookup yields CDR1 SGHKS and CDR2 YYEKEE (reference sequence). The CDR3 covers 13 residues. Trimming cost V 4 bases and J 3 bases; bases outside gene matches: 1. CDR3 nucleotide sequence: TGTGCCAGCAGCCGACAGGGGGAAGAGACCCAGTACTTC. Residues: CASSRQGEETQYF.

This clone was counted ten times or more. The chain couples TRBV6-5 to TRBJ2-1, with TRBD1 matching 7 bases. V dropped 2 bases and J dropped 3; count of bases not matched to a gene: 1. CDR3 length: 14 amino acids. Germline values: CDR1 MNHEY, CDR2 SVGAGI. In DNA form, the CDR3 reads TGTGCCAGCAGTTACGGGGACAGCTACAATGAGCAGTTCTTC. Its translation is CASSYGDSYNEQFF.

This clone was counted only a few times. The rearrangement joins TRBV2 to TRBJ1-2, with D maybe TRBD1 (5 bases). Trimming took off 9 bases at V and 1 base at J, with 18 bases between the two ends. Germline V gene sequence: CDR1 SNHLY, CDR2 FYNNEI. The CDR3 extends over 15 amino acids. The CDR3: CARSHGTAINYGYTF. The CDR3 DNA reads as TGTGCCAGAAGTCATGGGACGGCTATTAACTATGGCTACACCTTC.

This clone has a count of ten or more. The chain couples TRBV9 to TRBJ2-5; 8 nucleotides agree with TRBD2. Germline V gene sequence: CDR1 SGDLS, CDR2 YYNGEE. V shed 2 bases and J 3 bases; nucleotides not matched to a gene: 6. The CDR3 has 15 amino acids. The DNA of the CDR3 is TGTGCCAGCAGCGTGAGACTAGCGAGAGAAGAGACCCAGTACTTC. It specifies CASSVRLAREETQYF.

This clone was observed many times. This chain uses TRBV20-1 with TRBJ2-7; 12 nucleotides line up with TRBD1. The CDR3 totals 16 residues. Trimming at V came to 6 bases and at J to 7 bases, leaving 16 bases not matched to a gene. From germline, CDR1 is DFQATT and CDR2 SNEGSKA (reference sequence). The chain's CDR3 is CSANLNPGQGAGEQYF. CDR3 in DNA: TGCAGTGCCAACCTTAATCCGGGACAGGGGGCTGGTGAGCAGTACTTC.

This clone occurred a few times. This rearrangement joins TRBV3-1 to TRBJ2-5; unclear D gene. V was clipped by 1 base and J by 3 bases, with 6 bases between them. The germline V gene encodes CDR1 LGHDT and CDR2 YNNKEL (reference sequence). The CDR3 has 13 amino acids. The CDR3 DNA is TGTGCCAGCAGCCAAGCACTGAAAGAGACCCAGTACTTC. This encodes CASSQALKETQYF.

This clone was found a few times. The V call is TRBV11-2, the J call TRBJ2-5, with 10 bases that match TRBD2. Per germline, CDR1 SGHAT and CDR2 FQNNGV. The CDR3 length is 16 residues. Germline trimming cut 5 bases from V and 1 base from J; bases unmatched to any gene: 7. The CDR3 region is CASSPGLAWTQETQYF. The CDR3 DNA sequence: TGTGCCAGCAGCCCGGGACTAGCGTGGACCCAAGAGACCCAGTACTTC.

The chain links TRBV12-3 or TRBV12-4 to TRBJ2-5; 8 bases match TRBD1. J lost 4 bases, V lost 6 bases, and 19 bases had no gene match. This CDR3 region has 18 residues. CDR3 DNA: TGTGCCAGCAGCCCTCGGCAGGGGGCATTTACTATCCCAGAGACCCAGTACTTC. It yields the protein CASSPRQGAFTIPETQYF.

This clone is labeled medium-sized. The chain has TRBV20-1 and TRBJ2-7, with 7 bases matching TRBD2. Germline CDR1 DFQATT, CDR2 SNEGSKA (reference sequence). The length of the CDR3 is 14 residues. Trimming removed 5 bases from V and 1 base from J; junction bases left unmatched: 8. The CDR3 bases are TGCAGTGCTCCGAGGGCTAGCGGTTCCTACGAGCAGTACTTC. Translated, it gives CSAPRASGSYEQYF.

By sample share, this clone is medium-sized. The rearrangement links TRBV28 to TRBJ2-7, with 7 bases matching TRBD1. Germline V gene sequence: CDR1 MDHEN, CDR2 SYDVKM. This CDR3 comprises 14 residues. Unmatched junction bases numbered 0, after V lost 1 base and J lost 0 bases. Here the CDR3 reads CASSLSGGSYEQYF. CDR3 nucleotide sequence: TGTGCCAGCAGTTTATCAGGGGGCTCCTACGAGCAGTACTTC.

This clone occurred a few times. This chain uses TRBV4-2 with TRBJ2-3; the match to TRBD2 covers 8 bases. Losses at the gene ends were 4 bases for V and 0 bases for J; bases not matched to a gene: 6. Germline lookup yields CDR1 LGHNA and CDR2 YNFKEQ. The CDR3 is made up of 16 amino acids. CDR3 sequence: CASSPRAGASTDTQYF. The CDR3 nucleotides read TGTGCCAGCAGCCCCAGAGCGGGAGCGAGCACAGATACGCAGTATTTT.

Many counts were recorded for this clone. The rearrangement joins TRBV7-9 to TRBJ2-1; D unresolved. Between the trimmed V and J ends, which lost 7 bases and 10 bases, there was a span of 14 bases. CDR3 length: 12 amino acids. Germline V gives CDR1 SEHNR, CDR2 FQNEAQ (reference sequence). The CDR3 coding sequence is TGTGCCAGCACCGTATCCGGTATGGAGCAGTTCTTC. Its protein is CASTVSGMEQFF.

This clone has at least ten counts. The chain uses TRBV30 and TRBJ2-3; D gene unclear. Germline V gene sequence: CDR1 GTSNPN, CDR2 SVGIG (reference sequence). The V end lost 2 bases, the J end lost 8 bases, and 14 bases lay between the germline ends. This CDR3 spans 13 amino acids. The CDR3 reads CAWSYRAWPTQYF. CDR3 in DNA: TGTGCCTGGAGTTATAGGGCTTGGCCTACGCAGTATTTT. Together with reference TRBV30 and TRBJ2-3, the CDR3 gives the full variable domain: SQTIHQWPATLVQPVGSPLSLECTVEGTSNPNLYWYRQAAGRGLQLLFYSVGIGQISSEVPQNLSASRPQDRQFILSSKKLLLSDSGFYLCAWSYRAWPTQYFGPGTRLTVL.

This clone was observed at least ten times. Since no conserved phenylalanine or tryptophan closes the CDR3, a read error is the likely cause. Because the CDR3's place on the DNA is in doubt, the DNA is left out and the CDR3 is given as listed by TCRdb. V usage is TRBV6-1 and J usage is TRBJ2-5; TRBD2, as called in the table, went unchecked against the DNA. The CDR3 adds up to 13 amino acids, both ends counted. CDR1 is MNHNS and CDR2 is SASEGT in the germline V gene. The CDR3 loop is CASSESSGGIRRL.